Below, one T cell receptor (beta chain) is given with its context. The antigen remains undetermined. The data were taken from a study of CD8 T cells in Susac syndrome. General study findings and limits: As acknowledged by the study, its TCR sequencing and HLA analysis included a relatively small number of individuals.

V dropped 0 bases and J dropped 5 bases, with 8 bases sitting between them. The CDR3 totals 13 residues. Germline V gene data show CDR1 as SGHDT and CDR2 as YYEEEE. Through negative isolation, CD4+ and CD8+ T cells were obtained, while TEMRA cells were enriched using FACS. Random hexamers served to reverse transcribe roughly 0.5 to 1 ug RNA. In TCRdb, the immunoSEQ multiplex PCR reads were re-called with MiXCR into one record per CDR3 protein. The repertoire holds more than 40,000 distinct CDR3 sequences, with roughly 93% as singletons. The sample was CD8+ T cells from PBMCs. This TCR was sampled from a human donor in good health. The J gene is TRBJ2-5, the V gene TRBV5-6; unclear D gene. CDR3 residues: CASSLGSLETQYF. In DNA, the CDR3 is TGTGCCAGCAGCTTGGGCAGCTTGGAGACCCAGTACTTC.